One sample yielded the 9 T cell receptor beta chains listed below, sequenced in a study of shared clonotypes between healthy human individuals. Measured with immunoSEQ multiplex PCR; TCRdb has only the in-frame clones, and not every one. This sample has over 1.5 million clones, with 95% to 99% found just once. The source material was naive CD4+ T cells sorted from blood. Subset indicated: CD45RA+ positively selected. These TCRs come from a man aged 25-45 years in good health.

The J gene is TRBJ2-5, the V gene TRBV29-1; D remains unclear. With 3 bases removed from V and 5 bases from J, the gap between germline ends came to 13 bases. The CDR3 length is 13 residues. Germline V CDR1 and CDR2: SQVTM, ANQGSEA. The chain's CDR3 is CSVDLFLWETQYF. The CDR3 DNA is TGCAGCGTTGATCTGTTCCTATGGGAGACCCAGTACTTC.

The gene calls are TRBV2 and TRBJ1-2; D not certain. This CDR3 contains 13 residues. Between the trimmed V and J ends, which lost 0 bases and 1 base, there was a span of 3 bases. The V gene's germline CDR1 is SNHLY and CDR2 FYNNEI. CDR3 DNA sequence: TGTGCCAGCAGTGAAGCCTATAACTATGGCTACACCTTC. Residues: CASSEAYNYGYTF.

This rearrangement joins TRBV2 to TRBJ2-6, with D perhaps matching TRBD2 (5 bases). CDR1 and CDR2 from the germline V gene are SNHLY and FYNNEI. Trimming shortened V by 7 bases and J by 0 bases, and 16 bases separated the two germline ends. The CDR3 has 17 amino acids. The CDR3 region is CASIWESRASGANVLTF. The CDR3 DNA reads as TGTGCCAGCATTTGGGAGTCTCGTGCCTCTGGGGCCAACGTCCTGACTTTC.

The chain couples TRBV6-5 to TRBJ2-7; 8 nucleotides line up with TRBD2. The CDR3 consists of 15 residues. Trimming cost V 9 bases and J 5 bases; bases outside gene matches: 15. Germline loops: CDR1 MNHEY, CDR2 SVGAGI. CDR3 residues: CASETKTGAGDEQYF. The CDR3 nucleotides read TGTGCCAGTGAAACAAAGACAGGAGCGGGGGACGAGCAGTACTTC.

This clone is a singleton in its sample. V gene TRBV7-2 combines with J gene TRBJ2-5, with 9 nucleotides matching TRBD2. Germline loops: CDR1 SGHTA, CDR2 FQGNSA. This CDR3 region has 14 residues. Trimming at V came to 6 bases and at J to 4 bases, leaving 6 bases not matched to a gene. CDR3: CASRLGLARETQYF. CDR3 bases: TGTGCCAGCAGACTTGGACTAGCGCGAGAGACCCAGTACTTC.

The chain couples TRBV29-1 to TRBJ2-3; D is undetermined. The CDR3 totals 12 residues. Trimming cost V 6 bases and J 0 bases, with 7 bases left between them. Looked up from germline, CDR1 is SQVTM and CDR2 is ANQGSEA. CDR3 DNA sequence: TGCAGCGTAAAACCTAGCACAGATACGCAGTATTTT. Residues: CSVKPSTDTQYF.

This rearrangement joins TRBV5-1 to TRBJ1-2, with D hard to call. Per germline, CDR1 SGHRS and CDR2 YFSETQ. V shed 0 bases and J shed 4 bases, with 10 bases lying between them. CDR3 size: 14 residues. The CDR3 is CASSLVGGTYGYTF. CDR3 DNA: TGCGCCAGCAGCTTGGTTGGTGGTACCTATGGCTACACCTTC.

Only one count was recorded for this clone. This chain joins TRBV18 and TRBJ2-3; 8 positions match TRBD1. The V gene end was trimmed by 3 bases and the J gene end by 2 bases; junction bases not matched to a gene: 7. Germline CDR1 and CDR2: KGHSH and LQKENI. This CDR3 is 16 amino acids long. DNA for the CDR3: TGTGCCAGCTCACCCGCTTGGACAGGGCCCACAGATACGCAGTATTTT. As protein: CASSPAWTGPTDTQYF.

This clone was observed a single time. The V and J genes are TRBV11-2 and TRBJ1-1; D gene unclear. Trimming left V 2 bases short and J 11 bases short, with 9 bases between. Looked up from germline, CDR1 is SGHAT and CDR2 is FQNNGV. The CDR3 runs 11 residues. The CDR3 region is CASSLNLKAFF. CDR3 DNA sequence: TGTGCCAGCAGCTTAAACTTAAAGGCTTTCTTT.